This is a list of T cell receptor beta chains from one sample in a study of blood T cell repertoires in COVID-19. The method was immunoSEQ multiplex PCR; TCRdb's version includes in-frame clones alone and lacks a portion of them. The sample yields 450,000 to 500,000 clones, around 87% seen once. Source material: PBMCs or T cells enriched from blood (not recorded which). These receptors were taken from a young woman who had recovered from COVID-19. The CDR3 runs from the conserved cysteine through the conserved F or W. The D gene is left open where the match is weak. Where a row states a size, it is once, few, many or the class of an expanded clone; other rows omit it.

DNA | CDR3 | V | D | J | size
TGTGCCAGCAGTTACAGTAGACAGGCCGACCTCCACTTT | CASSYSRQADLHF | TRBV6-5 | . | TRBJ1-6 | .
TGTGCCAGCAGCTTAGACGGGGGATTGTTGATGAACACTGAAGCTTTCTTT | CASSLDGGLLMNTEAFF | TRBV11-2 | . | TRBJ1-1 | .
TGTGCCAGTAGTACGGATGTACAGGGGCTGGGCTCACCCCTCCACTTT | CASSTDVQGLGSPLHF | TRBV19 | TRBD1 | TRBJ1-6 | .
TGCGCCAGCAGCTTGGACAGGTACACTGAAGCTTTCTTT | CASSLDRYTEAFF | TRBV5-1 | . | TRBJ1-1 | .
TGTGCCATCAGTGTCTATGCCTCAGGGGGCTACACCTTC | CAISVYASGGYTF | TRBV10-3 | . | TRBJ1-2 | .
TGTGCCAGCAGTGAAAGCCGGGGAAAGAACACTGAAGCTTTCTTT | CASSESRGKNTEAFF | TRBV2 | . | TRBJ1-1 | .
TGCGCCAGCAGCCAACCAGGTTCTCGTCAGCCCCAGCATTTT | CASSQPGSRQPQHF | TRBV4-1 | . | TRBJ1-5 | .
TGTGCCTGGTACGTAGTAGCTAGCAATCAGCCCCAGCATTTT | CAWYVVASNQPQHF | TRBV30 | . | TRBJ1-5 | .
TGTGCCAGCAGTTACTCCCAATACTATGGCTACACCTTC | CASSYSQYYGYTF | TRBV6-5 | . | TRBJ1-2 | .
TGTGCCAGCCGCCGATGGGGGGAATCACCCCTCCACTTT | CASRRWGESPLHF | TRBV7-2 | . | TRBJ1-6 | .
TGTGCCAGCAGTTTTCAGGGGAGGGAGCACGGCTACACCTTC | CASSFQGREHGYTF | TRBV28 | . | TRBJ1-2 | .
TGCAGCGCTGACAGGGGGTTAGGAGAGACCCAGTACTTC | CSADRGLGETQYF | TRBV29-1 | TRBD1 | TRBJ2-5 | .
TGCGCCAGCAGCTTGCGCCGAAGGGGAAATACTGAAAAACTGTTTTTT | CASSLRRRGNTEKLFF | TRBV5-1 | . | TRBJ1-4 | once
TGTGCCAGCAGCCGGCAGGGCGACAGGGGCAATCAGCCCCAGCATTTT | CASSRQGDRGNQPQHF | TRBV7-2 | TRBD1 | TRBJ1-5 | .
TGTGCCAGCCTACGGACAGTAACCTCTGGGGCCAACGTCCTGACTTTC | CASLRTVTSGANVLTF | TRBV2 | . | TRBJ2-6 | .
TGTGCCAGCAGCTATCTCAACACCGGGGAGCTGTTTTTT | CASSYLNTGELFF | TRBV7-8 | . | TRBJ2-2 | .
TGTGCCAGCAGCTTAAATTTGGGAGCCGGGGAGCTGTTTTTT | CASSLNLGAGELFF | TRBV7-2 | . | TRBJ2-2 | .
TGTGCCAGCAGCCCCGGGAGTATTTCATATGGCTACACCTTC | CASSPGSISYGYTF | TRBV7-8 | . | TRBJ1-2 | .
TGCGCCAGCAGCGTGGGACTCCTCCCAATGAACACTGAAGCTTTCTTT | CASSVGLLPMNTEAFF | TRBV5-1 | . | TRBJ1-1 | once
TGTGCCAGCAGTGAACAGGGGAACTTCTATGGCTACACCTTC | CASSEQGNFYGYTF | TRBV6-1 | . | TRBJ1-2 | .
TGCGCCAGCAGCCCCCGGACTAGCGGGGGGGCGTACGAGCAGTACTTC | CASSPRTSGGAYEQYF | TRBV4-1 | TRBD2 | TRBJ2-7 | .
TGTGCCATCAGTGAGTCAGGGACAGGGGACACCGGGGAGCTGTTTTTT | CAISESGTGDTGELFF | TRBV10-3 | TRBD1 | TRBJ2-2 | few
TGTGCCAGCAGCCAAGAGACTATCCCGCAGTATTTT | CASSQETIPQYF | TRBV3-1/TRBV3-2 | . | TRBJ2-3 | .
TGTGCCTGGGGGGATAACAGGGGTGAGCAGTTCTTC | CAWGDNRGEQFF | TRBV30 | TRBD1 | TRBJ2-1 | .
TGTGCCAGCAGCCATGTCCCTCAGCGAGCTTTCTTT | CASSHVPQRAFF | TRBV14 | . | TRBJ1-1 | .
TGCGCCAGCAGCTGGATTAGCGGGGGGTTCTACAATGAGCAGTTCTTC | CASSWISGGFYNEQFF | TRBV5-1 | TRBD2 | TRBJ2-1 | once
TGCGCCAGCAGCCGCGACAGGTCTCAAGAGACCCAGTACTTC | CASSRDRSQETQYF | TRBV5-1 | . | TRBJ2-5 | .
TGCGCCAGCAGCTCCCCGACAGACACAGATACGCAGTATTTT | CASSSPTDTDTQYF | TRBV5-1 | . | TRBJ2-3 | .
TGTGCCAGCAGGCAGGGACAGGGGATCTCCTACGAGCAGTACTTC | CASRQGQGISYEQYF | TRBV2 | TRBD1 | TRBJ2-7 | .
TGCAGCGCCGGGACAGGGGGAGAAGGTTCACCCCTCCACTTT | CSAGTGGEGSPLHF | TRBV29-1 | TRBD1 | TRBJ1-6 | .
TGTGCCAGCAGAACCGTGGTGGCAGGGGGCACCGGGGAGCTGTTTTTT | CASRTVVAGGTGELFF | TRBV7-9 | TRBD1 | TRBJ2-2 | .
TGTGCCAGCAGCCTACAGGGTACGACGAACACTGAAGCTTTCTTT | CASSLQGTTNTEAFF | TRBV7-9 | . | TRBJ1-1 | .
TGTGCCAGCTGCAGGGTGGAAGAGACCCAGTACTTC | CASCRVEETQYF | TRBV2 | . | TRBJ2-5 | .
TGTGCCAGCAGTTCCTGGGACTTCTCTGGAAACACCATATATTTT | CASSSWDFSGNTIYF | TRBV28 | . | TRBJ1-3 | few
TGTGCCAGCAGTGAAGGGGCGTCGTGGGAAAAACTGTTTTTT | CASSEGASWEKLFF | TRBV2 | . | TRBJ1-4 | .
TGTGCCAGTAGTGACCCGGCAGGGCCGAACACTGAAGCTTTCTTT | CASSDPAGPNTEAFF | TRBV19 | . | TRBJ1-1 | .
TGTGCCAGCAGCTCCAGTTCTAGCAATCAGCCCCAGCATTTT | CASSSSSSNQPQHF | TRBV28 | . | TRBJ1-5 | .
TGTGCCAGCAGCCCTGGACTAGCGGGGGGGGAGGAGACCCAGTACTTC | CASSPGLAGGEETQYF | TRBV2 | TRBD2 | TRBJ2-5 | .
TGTGCCAGCTCCCGGTGGACTGAAGCTTTCTTT | CASSRWTEAFF | TRBV28 | . | TRBJ1-1 | .
TGTGCCTGGAGTGCCCTACGCACAGATACGCAGTATTTT | CAWSALRTDTQYF | TRBV30 | . | TRBJ2-3 | .
TGTGCCAGCAGCTGGGGACAATCGGGCGAGCAGTACTTC | CASSWGQSGEQYF | TRBV7-8 | . | TRBJ2-7 | .
TGTGCCAGCAGTATCGGGACGGGGGGCCCAGATACGCAGTATTTT | CASSIGTGGPDTQYF | TRBV28 | . | TRBJ2-3 | .
TGTGCCAGCTCACTTCTTACAGATACGCAGTATTTT | CASSLLTDTQYF | TRBV18 | . | TRBJ2-3 | .
TGTGCCATCAGTGAGTCGTCGGGGATTGGAAACACCATATATTTT | CAISESSGIGNTIYF | TRBV10-3 | . | TRBJ1-3 | .
TGTGCCAGCAGCTTACTCTCGTTAAATTCACCCCTCCACTTT | CASSLLSLNSPLHF | TRBV13 | . | TRBJ1-6 | .
TGTGCCAGCAGCTCGAGGGCCCAGGGGATGGATGAAAAACTGTTTTTT | CASSSRAQGMDEKLFF | TRBV11-2 | . | TRBJ1-4 | few
TGTGCCTGGAGTTCGGGACTTTTAGAGACACCCCTCCACTTT | CAWSSGLLETPLHF | TRBV30 | . | TRBJ1-6 | .
TGTGCCAGCAGCTTATATTACACATCCCACGAGCAGTACTTC | CASSLYYTSHEQYF | TRBV7-9 | . | TRBJ2-7 | once
TGTGCCAGCAGTTACATGGCAGGGATTAATGAAAAACTGTTTTTT | CASSYMAGINEKLFF | TRBV6-5 | . | TRBJ1-4 | once
TGTGCCAGCAGTGACACAGGGGACACTGAAGCTTTCTTT | CASSDTGDTEAFF | TRBV25-1 | TRBD1 | TRBJ1-1 | .
TGTGCCAGCAGCCCAAAGAGCAGCCTCGCCGGGACTCGGGGGGCGAACACCTTC | CASSPKSSLAGTRGANTF | TRBV7-8 | . | TRBJ1-2 | few
TGCGCCAGCAGTACACTAGCGGGGGGAACAGATACGCAGTATTTT | CASSTLAGGTDTQYF | TRBV5-1 | TRBD2 | TRBJ2-3 | .
TGTGCCATCAGTCAATCGGAGAATGAGCAGTTCTTC | CAISQSENEQFF | TRBV10-3 | . | TRBJ2-1 | few
TGTGCCAGTATGGCCCAAGCGGCTCACGCCTCTGGGGCCAACGTCCTGACTTTC | CASMAQAAHASGANVLTF | TRBV19 | . | TRBJ2-6 | .